A single count supports the clone carrying this TCR beta chain. The CDR3 length is 16 residues. The germline V gene encodes CDR1 MNHEY and CDR2 SMNVEV (reference sequence). V was pared by 3 bases and J by 0 bases, with 12 bases between. TCRdb's table, derived via immunoSEQ multiplex PCR, lists solely in-frame clones and lacks some. The table has 60,000 to 80,000 clones, about 90% seen once; the top ten hold about 4.2%. These data are taken from a study of control samples from healthy donors and cancer patients. Sequenced: blood. This rearrangement joins TRBV27 to TRBJ2-1; D is uncertain. The TCR was taken from a woman in her forties or fifties in good health. CDR3 nucleotide sequence: TGTGCCAGCAGTTTGTGGGTGCTGAGCTCCTACAATGAGCAGTTCTTC. Protein product: CASSLWVLSSYNEQFF.